This T cell receptor (beta chain) stems from a study of T-cell reconstitution after alpha-beta-depleted transplantation in children. CDR3 length: 17 residues. V was cut by 0 bases and J by 0 bases, with 13 bases left in between. The germline CDR1 and CDR2 sequences are SGHRS and YFSETQ. This clonotype came up many times. This sample's TCRbeta library carried unique molecular identifier barcodes. TCRdb passed the PCR reads through MiXCR, listing each CDR3 protein once. This table has about 240,000 distinct CDR3 sequences, 9.5% to 15% appearing once. The gene calls are TRBV5-1 and TRBJ2-1; D is uncertain. Material: PBMCs from the stem cell graft donor, obtained from the stem cell graft. This TCR was recovered from a human donor who donated a stem cell graft to a child with acute lymphoblastic leukemia. The CDR3 nucleotides read TGCGCCAGCAGCTTGGTTGTCAGACCCGGCTCCTACAATGAGCAGTTCTTC. Translated: CASSLVVRPGSYNEQFF.